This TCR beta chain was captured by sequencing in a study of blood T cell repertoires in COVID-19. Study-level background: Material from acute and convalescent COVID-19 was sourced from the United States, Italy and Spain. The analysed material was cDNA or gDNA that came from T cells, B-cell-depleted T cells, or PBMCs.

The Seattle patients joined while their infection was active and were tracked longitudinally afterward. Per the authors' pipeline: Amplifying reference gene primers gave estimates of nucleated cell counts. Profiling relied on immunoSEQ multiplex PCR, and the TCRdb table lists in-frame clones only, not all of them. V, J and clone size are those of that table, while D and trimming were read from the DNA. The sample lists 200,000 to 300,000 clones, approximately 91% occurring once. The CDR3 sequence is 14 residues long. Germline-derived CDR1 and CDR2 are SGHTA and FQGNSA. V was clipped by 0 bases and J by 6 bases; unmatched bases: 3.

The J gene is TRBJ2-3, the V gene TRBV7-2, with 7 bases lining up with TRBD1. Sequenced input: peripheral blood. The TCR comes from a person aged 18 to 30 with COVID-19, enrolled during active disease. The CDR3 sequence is CASSLAGGSDTQYF. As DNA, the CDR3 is TGTGCCAGCAGCTTAGCAGGGGGCTCGGATACGCAGTATTTT. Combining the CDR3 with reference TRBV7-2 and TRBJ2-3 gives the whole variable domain GAGVSQSPSNKVTEKGKDVELRCDPISGHTALYWYRQSLGQGLEFLIYFQGNSAPDKSGLPSDRFSAERTGGSVSTLTIQRTQQEDSAVYLCASSLAGGSDTQYFGPGTRLTVL.